The TCR beta chain under discussion was sequenced for a study of shared clonotypes between healthy human individuals. The overall study: Donors consisted of two women and a few men between 18 and 49. Three plates were used per donor for CD4 naive, three for CD4 memory, two for CD8 naive and one for CD8 memory.

This clone has a single count. Antigen: not known. Some clones are missing from TCRdb's copy, which holds only in-frame ones; the method was immunoSEQ multiplex PCR. The table shows over a million clones, with roughly 74% occurring only once. Germline V gene sequence: CDR1 MNHNS, CDR2 SASEGT. The CDR3 totals 14 residues. J lost 8 bases, V lost 6 bases, and 8 bases had no gene match. Overall study results and limits: The generation probabilities recorded for non-shared clonotypes fell below those of clonotypes shared by all four donors.

The source is a man in his late teens or twenties in good health. Some clones in this sample may be carry-over from other donors' samples. The chain recombines TRBV6-1 with TRBJ1-4, with 8 bases matching TRBD1. The sequencing input was memory CD4+ T cells from PBMCs. The subset was: CD45RA-negative fraction. CDR3 region: CASSRTGNYEKLFF. The CDR3 DNA reads as TGTGCCAGCAGCCGGACAGGGAATTACGAAAAACTGTTTTTT.